The T cell receptor beta chain under discussion was sequenced for a study of Graves' ophthalmopathy and Graves' hyperthyroidism (dated by TCRdb to the late 2010s). Looking at the study overall: Hyperthyroidism was considered stable if no progression to ophthalmopathy occurred within 18 months of follow-up. The study used signatures of the TCR beta repertoire to tell Graves' ophthalmopathy apart from Graves' hyperthyroidism and to predict which patients would progress to ophthalmopathy. In total, around 140 blood samples were TCR-sequenced: around 42 ophthalmopathy, 75 hyperthyroidism and about 17 hyperthyroidism-to-ophthalmopathy patients. To explore V-J signatures that separate ophthalmopathy from hyperthyroidism, a discovery set of 95 to 100 patients was enrolled, consisting of approximately 45 with ophthalmopathy and fewer than 60 with stable hyperthyroidism. For independent validation, a separate cohort was made up of around 18 hyperthyroidism patients plus 17 patients who later progressed from hyperthyroidism to ophthalmopathy. T-cell repertoires of thyroid tissue and blood were compared in 5 or 6 hyperthyroidism patients. Following sample collection, hyperthyroidism patients were given methimazole at a starting dose of 30 mg daily, and ophthalmopathy patients were given high-dose intravenous methylprednisolone.

Patients with hyperthyroidism were aged 18 to 65 years, had been newly diagnosed, and had a disease duration of less than 2 months. Patients were excluded if they had other autoimmune diseases, uncontrolled infections, pregnancy or lactation. Diagnosis relied on clinical symptoms, serum thyroxine, TRAb, thyroid ultrasound and orbital computed tomography. Trizol reagent was used to extract the total RNA, and its quality was then checked on an Agilent 2100 Bioanalyzer. Broader findings and caveats from the paper: Ophthalmopathy was separated from stable hyperthyroidism by the 13-signature model with more than 85% sensitivity and around 81% specificity in cross-validation and with 80%/75% in the test set. Most of the expanded thyroid clonotypes with a frequency above 0.001 were also detected in blood, and it was suggested that the thyroid immune response may be reflected by blood repertoires. In validation, the model predicted ophthalmopathy progression with more than 70% sensitivity and about 77% specificity; fewer than 15 predicted patients were CT-confirmed with GO in a median of approximately 6.2 months. No statistical method was used to set the sample size in advance, and the investigators knew which group each participant was assigned to.

The cysteine opens and the phenylalanine closes a CDR3 of 17 amino acids. CDR3 DNA is the only sequence kept; it has 51 bases, read in frame from the first base. As encoded in the germline V gene (reference sequence), CDR1 is SEHNR while CDR2 is FQNEAQ. For repertoire sequencing, TCR beta CDR3 regions were amplified from RNA transcripts. The first round of RT-PCR was done with HTBI primers and the Qiagen OneStep RT-PCR kit, and was followed by a second round of multiplex PCR, then size selection and purification. Libraries were sequenced paired-end with 100 bp reads on an Illumina HiSeq2000. The original methods were these. SOAPnuke was used for read processing, and reads with adapters, uncalled bases, a mean Phred below 15, or no exact constant-primer or identifier match were discarded. COPE v1.2.5 was used to merge high-quality paired reads. Each unique nucleotide sequence was treated as a clonotype, and MiTCR v1.1 was used to align the clonotypes to the IMGT TRB V, D and J references. The analysis was limited to V-J combinations with a frequency above 0.0001, which together covered around 99% of the repertoires. For each V-J combination, a TCR clonal expansion and chaos score was defined as F50 clonal expansion divided by the chaos observed in the TCRdist matrix. Welch's t-statistics and random forest were used to reduce features to about 14 V-J combinations, which were fed into a naive Bayes classifier. Thyroid-blood repertoire similarity was quantified with the Morisita-Horn index. TCRdb took the public reads, trimmed them with fastp at Q25, ran MiXCR for clone calling and kept in-frame beta chains. Every entry covers one CDR3 protein and lists the most common genes and DNA from its rows. The V and J calls come from TCRdb's annotation, not from the publication. The sample records around 1,200,000 distinct CDR3 sequences, less than 45% of which are singletons. The ten largest clones add up to over 8.5% of the sample.

Worth noting for this clonotype: Its binding antigen is unknown. A read error may account for a junction end that differs from germline.

Sequences were obtained from peripheral blood or thyroid tissue (not recorded which). This receptor was obtained from an adult man with Graves' hyperthyroidism. The chain was built from TRBV7-9 and TRBJ2-7; 11 nucleotides in the junction match TRBD2. The sequence in DNA is TGCGCCAGCAGCCAAAAAGGGGGACTAGCGGAGTCCTACGAGCAGTACTTC. Translated, it gives CASSQKGGLAESYEQYF.